This entry features one T cell receptor beta chain sequence. Its specificity is not known. The data were produced by immunoSEQ multiplex PCR, yet TCRdb's version contains in-frame clones alone and is incomplete. The table includes over 85,000 clones, about 92% detected once. This sample was taken from a study of cytomegalovirus exposure and HLA in healthy donors. Regarding the study as a whole: In a later analysis, first-cohort TCR clusters were found to tend to co-occur in the 130 or so validation repertoires. Associated with cytomegalovirus, according to the listing, were around 170 TCR beta chains. There were some public TCRs occurring in many donors, but most TCR sequences were rare. Among the CMV-associated chains, three were confirmed in vitro as specific for CMV antigens.

The material sequenced was PBMCs. The clonotype originates from a woman aged 18-35 years in good health and CMV-seronegative.

CDR3 residues: CASSTGPSWGYTF. DNA for the CDR3: TGCGCCAGCAGCACAGGGCCCTCTTGGGGCTACACCTTC. The chain is built from TRBV23-1 and TRBJ1-2; maybe TRBD1 (6 bases). Being an ORF, TRBV23-1 has a function that is uncertain. V lost 6 bases, J lost 8 bases, and 16 bases lay in between. The CDR3 has 13 residues.